Listed below are T cell receptor beta chains from one sample, sequenced in a study of metastatic and nonmetastatic thyroid tumors. With MiXCR, TCRdb called clones anew from the PCR reads. The sample lists under 30,000 clones, 16% seen once, with 6% to 7% in the top ten. Sample: blood. These receptors all come from a male donor with papillary thyroid cancer or a benign thyroid nodule (not recorded which). Some clones in this sample may be carry-over from other donors' samples. Both conserved end residues are part of each CDR3. A D gene is named only where the DNA matches it firmly. Size tells how often a clone was seen (once, few, many) or the class of an expanded clone, and some rows leave it out.

V	J	size	D	CDR3	DNA
TRBV27	TRBJ2-7	medium-sized	TRBD1	CASSLYPGQGNEQYF	TGTGCCAGCAGTTTATACCCCGGACAGGGGAACGAGCAGTACTTC
TRBV5-4	TRBJ2-1	many	-	CATNSYVGEQFF	TGTGCCACCAACTCCTATGTCGGTGAGCAGTTCTTC
TRBV7-8	TRBJ2-7	many	-	CASSLVASSYEQYF	TGTGCCAGCAGCTTAGTGGCTAGCTCCTACGAGCAGTACTTC
TRBV7-8	TRBJ2-7	many	TRBD2	CASRKLAGVSEQYF	TGTGCCAGCCGAAAGCTAGCGGGAGTGAGCGAGCAGTACTTC
TRBV6-1	TRBJ2-7	few	-	CASSESGQWTYEQYF	TGTGCCAGCAGTGAATCTGGACAGTGGACCTACGAGCAGTACTTC
TRBV3-1	TRBJ1-1	many	TRBD1	CASSQTYEGARNTEAFF	TGTGCCAGCAGCCAAACCTATGAGGGGGCTCGGAACACTGAAGCTTTCTTT
TRBV5-1	TRBJ2-7	few	-	CASSPGPGLGIYEQYF	TGCGCCAGCAGCCCGGGACCTGGCCTAGGAATCTACGAGCAGTACTTC
TRBV12-3/TRBV12-4	TRBJ2-3	many	TRBD2	CASSPGGRGVDTQYF	TGTGCCAGCAGCCCCGGGGGGCGGGGGGTAGATACGCAGTATTTT
TRBV27	TRBJ2-2	many	TRBD1	CASNSGTGWTPGELFF	TGTGCCAGCAACTCCGGGACAGGGTGGACCCCCGGGGAGCTGTTTTTT
TRBV5-1	TRBJ2-1	once	-	CASSQASRNEQFF	TGCGCCAGCAGCCAGGCATCCCGCAATGAGCAGTTCTTC
TRBV4-2	TRBJ1-2	-	-	CASSPRRGNGGYTF	TGTGCCAGCAGCCCAAGGCGAGGGAACGGCGGCTACACCTTC
TRBV18	TRBJ2-7	once	-	CASSASGAHEQYF	TGTGCCAGCTCAGCAAGCGGAGCCCACGAGCAGTACTTC
TRBV19	TRBJ2-7	few	TRBD2	CASSLPGLGVYEQYF	TGTGCCAGTAGTCTGCCGGGACTAGGAGTCTACGAGCAGTACTTC
TRBV19	TRBJ1-4	many	-	CASSSGDSNEKLFF	TGTGCCAGTAGTTCCGGGGATTCTAATGAAAAACTGTTTTTT
TRBV5-5	TRBJ1-1	many	-	CASSLLSEAFF	TGTGCCAGCAGCTTGCTTTCTGAAGCTTTCTTT
TRBV29-1	TRBJ1-1	many	TRBD1	CSVAGGAGTEAFF	TGCAGCGTCGCAGGGGGCGCAGGGACTGAAGCTTTCTTT
TRBV4-1	TRBJ1-6	many	-	CASSQQTVGSPLHF	TGCGCCAGCAGCCAACAGACCGTCGGCTCACCCCTCCACTTT
TRBV14	TRBJ2-1	-	-	CASSIGFFGDEQFF	TGTGCCAGCAGCATAGGGTTCTTTGGGGATGAGCAGTTCTTC
TRBV30	TRBJ2-7	-	TRBD1	CAWSRDRVGGEQYF	TGTGCCTGGAGTCGGGACAGGGTGGGCGGCGAGCAGTACTTC
TRBV19	TRBJ1-2	many	TRBD1	CASSAGQAGNYGYTF	TGTGCCAGTAGTGCCGGACAGGCCGGGAACTATGGCTACACCTTC
TRBV3-1	TRBJ2-2	many	TRBD2	CASSQGIPGGADTGELFF	TGTGCCAGCAGCCAAGGGATCCCGGGAGGGGCTGACACCGGGGAGCTGTTTTTT
TRBV28	TRBJ1-4	-	-	CASSFLADETNEKMFF	TGTGCCAGCAGTTTTCTGGCCGACGAAACTAATGAAAAAATGTTTTTT
TRBV20-1	TRBJ1-2	many	-	CSAPTFDGYTF	TGCAGTGCCCCCACATTTGATGGCTACACCTTC
TRBV2	TRBJ1-1	many	-	CASSSTEDTEAFF	TGTGCCAGCAGCAGTACCGAAGACACTGAAGCTTTCTTT
TRBV7-2	TRBJ1-4	-	-	CASSLVGGEKLFF	TGTGCCAGCAGCTTGGTCGGAGGGGAAAAACTGTTTTTT
TRBV19	TRBJ1-4	many	-	CASSIRAFRGSTNEKLFF	TGTGCCAGTAGTATACGGGCCTTCCGGGGCTCAACTAATGAAAAACTGTTTTTT
TRBV2	TRBJ2-7	-	-	CASSEALFGEQYF	TGTGCCAGCAGTGAAGCTCTTTTTGGCGAGCAGTACTTC
TRBV20-1	TRBJ2-1	few	TRBD2	CSARGASGPYNEQFF	TGCAGTGCTAGAGGGGCTAGCGGTCCTTACAATGAGCAGTTCTTC
TRBV15	TRBJ2-6	many	-	CATSNGNQGSSGANVLTF	TGTGCCACCAGCAACGGAAACCAGGGGAGCTCTGGGGCCAACGTCCTGACTTTC
TRBV7-2	TRBJ2-1	many	-	CASNWGNYYEQFF	TGTGCCAGCAACTGGGGTAACTACTATGAGCAGTTCTTC
TRBV7-9	TRBJ2-3	-	TRBD2	CASTQAGLTDTQYF	TGTGCCAGCACCCAAGCGGGACTCACAGATACGCAGTATTTT
TRBV28	TRBJ1-5	few	-	CASSSGPMVGNQPKRF	TGTGCCAGCAGCTCGGGGCCAATGGTAGGCAATCAGCCCAAGCGTTTT
TRBV20-1	TRBJ2-7	-	-	CSARSFVGSTDTQYF	TGCAGTGCTAGAAGCTTCGTCGGGAGCACAGATACGCAGTACTTC
TRBV20-1	TRBJ1-3	-	-	CSARRQETSGNTIYF	TGCAGTGCTAGGCGACAGGAAACCTCTGGAAACACCATATATTTT
TRBV4-1	TRBJ1-5	many	-	CASSHPGRASNQPQHF	TGCGCCAGCAGCCATCCCGGGAGGGCTAGCAATCAGCCCCAGCATTTT
TRBV27	TRBJ2-5	many	-	CASSSTGTPQETQYF	TGTGCCAGCAGTTCCACCGGGACCCCCCAAGAGACCCAGTACTTC
TRBV12-3/TRBV12-4	TRBJ2-1	many	TRBD2	CASNLAGGPNNEQFF	TGTGCCAGCAACCTAGCGGGAGGGCCCAACAATGAGCAGTTCTTC
TRBV11-2	TRBJ1-6	-	-	CASRPGSLGSPLHF	TGTGCCAGCAGACCCGGGTCATTAGGTTCACCCCTCCACTTT
TRBV5-1	TRBJ2-5	many	TRBD2	CASSSGNSGNLETQYF	TGCGCCAGCAGCTCAGGAAATAGCGGGAATCTAGAGACCCAGTACTTC
TRBV20-1	TRBJ1-2	few	-	CSARDWGGNYGYTF	TGCAGTGCTAGAGATTGGGGGGGCAACTATGGCTACACCTTC
TRBV9	TRBJ1-6	many	TRBD1	CASSGRAGTGNSPLHF	TGTGCCAGCAGCGGACGAGCCGGGACAGGGAATTCACCCCTCCACTTC
TRBV19	TRBJ1-1	many	-	CASSISAGRNTEAFF	TGTGCCAGTAGTATATCCGCAGGGAGGAACACTGAAGCTTTCTTT
TRBV24-1	TRBJ2-2	many	-	CATSDALGTHTFAGELFF	TGTGCCACCAGTGACGCCCTCGGGACTCATACTTTTGCCGGGGAGCTGTTTTTT
TRBV14	TRBJ2-7	many	-	CASSHPAGASSYEQYF	TGTGCCAGCAGTCATCCCGCAGGGGCGAGCTCCTACGAGCAGTACTTC
TRBV5-1	TRBJ2-7	many	TRBD1	CASSLTGTETYEQYF	TGCGCCAGCAGCTTGACCGGGACAGAGACCTACGAGCAGTACTTC
TRBV12-3/TRBV12-4	TRBJ2-7	medium-sized	-	CASGGGLQGEQYF	TGTGCCAGCGGAGGAGGGTTGCAAGGCGAGCAGTACTTC
TRBV11-2	TRBJ2-3	-	TRBD2	CASMSSGGRPTDTQYF	TGTGCCAGCATGTCTAGCGGGGGGAGACCCACAGATACGCAGTATTTT
TRBV4-1	TRBJ1-2	many	-	CASSQVLGANYGYTF	TGCGCCAGCAGCCAAGTTCTGGGGGCCAACTATGGCTACACCTTC
TRBV12-3/TRBV12-4	TRBJ1-2	few	-	CAISFSVGYTF	TGTGCTATCAGTTTTAGTGTCGGCTACACCTTC
TRBV20-1	TRBJ2-1	-	-	CSARPDPGSEQFF	TGCAGTGCTCGACCCGACCCGGGGAGTGAGCAGTTCTTC
TRBV20-1	TRBJ2-7	-	-	CSASWGSEQYF	TGCAGTGCTAGTTGGGGGTCCGAGCAGTACTTC
TRBV13	TRBJ1-2	-	TRBD1	CASTNTRDRDGYTF	TGTGCCAGCACCAATACACGGGACAGGGACGGCTACACCTTC
TRBV5-1	TRBJ2-5	once	-	CASSLGGQGETLYF	TGCGCCAGCAGCTTGGGGGGGCAGGGAGAGACCCTGTACTTC
TRBV2	TRBJ2-3	many	-	CASSGGFTDTQYF	TGTGCCAGCAGTGGCGGATTCACAGATACGCAGTATTTT
TRBV6-1	TRBJ2-5	many	TRBD2	CASSKAGEEETQYF	TGTGCCAGCAGTAAAGCGGGAGAAGAAGAGACCCAGTACTTC
TRBV12-5	TRBJ1-1	medium-sized	-	CASGLVGTEAFF	TGTGCTAGTGGTTTGGTGGGGACTGAAGCTTTCTTT
TRBV5-1	TRBJ2-2	-	TRBD2	CASSRPGAAGVSGELFF	TGCGCCAGCAGCAGGCCAGGGGCAGCGGGAGTTTCCGGGGAGCTGTTTTTT
TRBV9	TRBJ2-1	-	-	CASSVASGYLNDQFF	TGTGCCAGCAGCGTAGCTTCGGGCTATCTCAATGATCAGTTCTTC